This T cell receptor (beta chain) was sequenced for a study of CD8 T cells in Susac syndrome. When the RNA was reverse transcribed, random hexamers were used with an input of roughly 0.5 to 1 ug. With immunoSEQ multiplex PCR, TCR beta CDR3 was amplified across 54 Vbeta and 13 Jbeta. Each CDR3 protein gets one entry after TCRdb re-called the immunoSEQ multiplex PCR reads with MiXCR. Among about 60,000 distinct CDR3 sequences listed, roughly nine tenths were seen once. The CDR3 is made up of 15 amino acids. Trimming removed 1 base from V and 5 bases from J, with 12 bases in between. Per germline, CDR1 MNHEY and CDR2 SMNVEV (reference sequence). The study sequenced TCR beta in blood CD8+ and CD4+ T cells. Isolation of CD8+ and CD4+ T cells was performed negatively, whereas enrichment of TEMRA cells was done by FACS.

The sequenced sample was CD8+ T cells from PBMCs. The chain couples TRBV27 to TRBJ1-5; D perhaps matches TRBD1 (5 bases). The sequence was collected from a human donor in good health. For the CDR3, the DNA is TGTGCCAGCAGTTTATTCGGGGCGTCGGATCAGCCCCAGCATTTT. This gives the protein CASSLFGASDQPQHF.